The 10 T cell receptor beta chains reported below all come from one sample, sequenced in a study of cytomegalovirus exposure and HLA in healthy donors. The PCR contained 60 Vbeta and 13 Jbeta primers. The data were produced by immunoSEQ multiplex PCR, yet TCRdb's version contains in-frame clones alone and is incomplete. The repertoire holds 120,000 to 150,000 clones, roughly 87% seen once, with 5.5% to 6% in the top ten. Sequenced sample: PBMCs. All receptors derive from a man aged 25 to 40 in good health and CMV-seropositive.

The chain employs TRBV28 and TRBJ2-4; the D gene is possibly TRBD2 (5 bases). The CDR3 has 16 amino acids. Between the trimmed V and J ends, which lost 4 bases and 0 bases, there was a span of 13 bases. The germline V gene has CDR1 MDHEN and CDR2 SYDVKM. CDR3 sequence: CASSSRSEIAKNIQYF. CDR3 nucleotide sequence: TGTGCCAGCAGTTCTCGTAGCGAGATAGCCAAAAACATTCAGTACTTC.

This clone showed up just a few times. V and J are TRBV25-1 and TRBJ2-1; 10 bases agree with TRBD2. Trimming removed 8 bases from V and 2 bases from J; junction bases left unmatched: 6. CDR1 is MGHDK, CDR2 SYGVNS, per germline. The CDR3 totals 15 residues. In nucleotides, the CDR3 is TGTGCCAGCCGTACTACTAGCGGGGCCTACAATGAGCAGTTCTTC. Its translation is CASRTTSGAYNEQFF.

The V call is TRBV19, the J call TRBJ1-5, with D unclear. Deletions cut 4 bases from V and 0 bases from J, with 13 bases between. Germline V gene sequence: CDR1 LNHDA, CDR2 SQIVND (reference sequence). This CDR3 is 16 amino acids long. For the CDR3, the DNA is TGTGCCAGTAGTAAATGGGCAGGTGATAGCAATCAGCCCCAGCATTTT. Translating it yields CASSKWAGDSNQPQHF.

This clone occurred a few times. One junction end does not reproduce the germline sequence, and a read error may be involved. The chain employs TRBV30 and TRBJ2-7, with 10 bases that match TRBD2. Germline V gives CDR1 GTSNPN, CDR2 SVGIG (reference sequence). CDR3 size: 11 residues. CDR3 protein: CASGRMGEQYF. The DNA for the CDR3 is TGCGCTAGCGGGAGAATGGGCGAGCAGTACTTC. Looking up the rest from reference TRBV30 and TRBJ2-7 gives the full variable domain: SQTIHQWPATLVQPVGSPLSLECTVEGTSNPNLYWYRQAAGRGLQLLFYSVGIGQISSEVPQNLSASRPQDRQFILSSKKLLLSDSGFYLCASGRMGEQYFGPGTRLTVT.

The chain employs TRBV7-8 and TRBJ1-1; D is perhaps TRBD1 (6 bases). Trimming took off 10 bases at V and 1 base at J, with 13 bases between the two ends. CDR3 length: 13 amino acids. The V gene's germline CDR1 is SGHVS and CDR2 FQNEAQ. Here the CDR3 reads CATHGTTNTEAFF. CDR3 DNA: TGTGCCACCCACGGGACAACGAACACTGAAGCTTTCTTT.

The chain recombines TRBV7-9 with TRBJ2-1; 8 nucleotides align to TRBD2. Germline CDR1 and CDR2: SEHNR and FQNEAQ (reference sequence). The CDR3 is 17 residues long. Losses at the gene ends were 5 bases for V and 5 bases for J; bases not matched to a gene: 14. CDR3 loop: CASSPGPPAGVHNEQFF. The CDR3 DNA reads as TGTGCCAGCAGCCCTGGCCCTCCAGCGGGAGTTCACAATGAGCAGTTCTTC. Drawing the rest from reference TRBV7-9 and TRBJ2-1, the complete variable domain is DTGVSQNPRHKITKRGQNVTFRCDPISEHNRLYWYRQTLGQGPEFLTYFQNEAQLEKSRLLSDRFSAERPKGSFSTLEIQRTEQGDSAMYLCASSPGPPAGVHNEQFFGPGTRLTVL.

The chain couples TRBV6-6 to TRBJ2-3, with 9 bases that match TRBD2. V lost 7 bases to trimming and J lost 9 bases; unmatched junction nucleotides: 5. The germline V gene has CDR1 MNHNY and CDR2 SVGAGI (reference sequence). The CDR3 is 12 residues long. The CDR3 region is CASTRTSETQYF. The CDR3 nucleotides read TGTGCCAGCACTAGGACTAGCGAGACGCAGTATTTT.

The chain recombines TRBV10-1 with TRBJ1-5; no reliable D call. CDR1 and CDR2 from the germline V gene are WNHNN and SYGVQD (reference sequence). The CDR3 extends over 13 amino acids. Trimming stripped 3 bases from V and 1 base from J, with 4 bases between. The CDR3 sequence: CASSDYSNQPQHF. DNA for the CDR3: TGCGCCAGCAGTGACTACAGCAATCAGCCCCAGCATTTT.

There are a few counts of this clone. The CDR3 region has the DNA TGCAGTGGGGCAGGGATCGATGAGCAGTTCTTC. Translated: CSGAGIDEQFF. The J gene is TRBJ2-1, the V gene TRBV20-1, with a tentative D call TRBD1 (5 bases). In germline, CDR1 is DFQATT, CDR2 SNEGSKA (reference sequence). This CDR3 has 11 residues. Trimming took 7 bases from V and 8 from J, leaving 12 bases between them.

As for this clone: The sample carries other DNA sequences with the same CDR3. The chain uses TRBV30 and TRBJ1-4, with D uncertain. CDR3 size: 14 residues. With 0 bases removed from V and 1 base from J, the gap between germline ends came to 6 bases. Germline V lookup: CDR1 GTSNPN, CDR2 SVGIG (reference sequence). CDR3 nucleotides: TGTGCCTGGAGTGTGGGAGGAACTAATGAAAAACTGTTTTTT. The encoded protein is CAWSVGGTNEKLFF. The complete variable domain, with remaining parts taken from reference TRBV30 and TRBJ1-4, reads SQTIHQWPATLVQPVGSPLSLECTVEGTSNPNLYWYRQAAGRGLQLLFYSVGIGQISSEVPQNLSASRPQDRQFILSSKKLLLSDSGFYLCAWSVGGTNEKLFFGSGTQLSVL.